These T cell receptor beta chains were read from a single sample in a study of T cells in Graves' hyperthyroidism and ophthalmopathy. Using its own MiXCR run on the multiplex PCR reads, TCRdb lists one record per CDR3 protein. Of 500,000 to 700,000 distinct CDR3 sequences in the sample, 16% are singletons; the top ten hold 15% to 20%. Sequencing was done on a sample of blood. Every receptor here comes from a woman aged 18-29 years with Graves' hyperthyroidism. CDR3s include the opening cysteine and the closing phenylalanine or tryptophan. D genes are given only for firm matches. A clone size is listed for some rows: how often the clone was seen (once, few, many), or a class if it is expanded.

cdr3_nt: TGTGCCACCAGTGATTGGACAGGGGGCGTAGAGACCCAGTACTTC; cdr3_aa: CATSDWTGGVETQYF; v_call: TRBV24-1; d_call: TRBD1; clone_size: NA; j_call: TRBJ2-5
cdr3_nt: TGTGCCAGCAGTGCGGGGAGGACCTTGCGGGAGACCCAGTACTTC; cdr3_aa: CASSAGRTLRETQYF; v_call: TRBV2; d_call: NA; clone_size: many; j_call: TRBJ2-5
cdr3_nt: TGTGCCAGCGGCCGGGCAGGGTTATCGAACACCGGGGAGCTGTTTTTT; cdr3_aa: CASGRAGLSNTGELFF; v_call: TRBV28; d_call: NA; clone_size: many; j_call: TRBJ2-2
cdr3_nt: TGTGCCAGCAGCCAAACAGGGGGCGGCGGGGCTTTCTTT; cdr3_aa: CASSQTGGGGAFF; v_call: TRBV7-2; d_call: TRBD1; clone_size: few; j_call: TRBJ1-1
cdr3_nt: TGTGCCAGCAGGGAGGACAGCCTTTCTGAAGCTTTCTTT; cdr3_aa: CASREDSLSEAFF; v_call: TRBV7-2; d_call: NA; clone_size: many; j_call: TRBJ1-1
cdr3_nt: TGCGCCAGCGGGGGAGACGGGAACTATGGCTACACCTTC; cdr3_aa: CASGGDGNYGYTF; v_call: TRBV5-1; d_call: NA; clone_size: many; j_call: TRBJ1-2
cdr3_nt: TGCGCCAGCAGCGTAAGGACAGGGCCCGGAAACACCATATATTTT; cdr3_aa: CASSVRTGPGNTIYF; v_call: TRBV5-1; d_call: TRBD1; clone_size: many; j_call: TRBJ1-3
cdr3_nt: TGCGCCAGCAGCTGGAGGGACAGCACAGATACGCAGTATTTT; cdr3_aa: CASSWRDSTDTQYF; v_call: TRBV5-1; d_call: NA; clone_size: many; j_call: TRBJ2-3
cdr3_nt: TGTGCCAGCAGGCCCCAAAGGGTGGGGCCTCCCTCCTATGGCTACACCTTC; cdr3_aa: CASRPQRVGPPSYGYTF; v_call: TRBV27; d_call: NA; clone_size: few; j_call: TRBJ1-2
cdr3_nt: TGCAGTGCTAGTTGGGCCCCGAGGCGTGAGCAGTTCTTC; cdr3_aa: CSASWAPRREQFF; v_call: TRBV20-1; d_call: NA; clone_size: many; j_call: TRBJ2-1
cdr3_nt: TGCAGTGCTAGTGGTTTGGGGGTAGCGGGAGGTTTTGCCGGGGAGCTGTTTTTT; cdr3_aa: CSASGLGVAGGFAGELFF; v_call: TRBV20-1; d_call: TRBD2; clone_size: NA; j_call: TRBJ2-2
cdr3_nt: TGTGCCAGCAGCGTAGATCAGGGGGCATACAATGAGCAGTTCTTC; cdr3_aa: CASSVDQGAYNEQFF; v_call: TRBV9; d_call: TRBD1; clone_size: NA; j_call: TRBJ2-1
cdr3_nt: TGTGCCAGCAGTTACTCAGGTCCGGCGGGAGGGCCGGAGACCCAGTACTTC; cdr3_aa: CASSYSGPAGGPETQYF; v_call: TRBV6-2/TRBV6-3; d_call: TRBD2; clone_size: many; j_call: TRBJ2-5
cdr3_nt: TGTGCCACCAGCCCGTCTCGGTTCTCTGGAAACACCATATATTTT; cdr3_aa: CATSPSRFSGNTIYF; v_call: TRBV15; d_call: NA; clone_size: many; j_call: TRBJ1-3
cdr3_nt: TGTGCCAGCAGTGAATTCGATCCTCAGCCCCAGCATTTT; cdr3_aa: CASSEFDPQPQHF; v_call: TRBV6-1; d_call: NA; clone_size: NA; j_call: TRBJ1-5
cdr3_nt: TGTGCCAGCATGGCGGATTACTATGGCTACACCTTC; cdr3_aa: CASMADYYGYTF; v_call: TRBV2; d_call: NA; clone_size: NA; j_call: TRBJ1-2
cdr3_nt: TGTGCCACCCGAACCGGACAGAGGAACACTGAAGCTTTCTTT; cdr3_aa: CATRTGQRNTEAFF; v_call: TRBV10-3; d_call: NA; clone_size: many; j_call: TRBJ1-1
cdr3_nt: TGCAGCCTGTGGGACACAGATACGCAGTATTTT; cdr3_aa: CSLWDTDTQYF; v_call: TRBV20-1; d_call: NA; clone_size: many; j_call: TRBJ2-3
cdr3_nt: TGTGCCAGCAGTCCAACCCTAGGTCAGCCCCAGCATTTT; cdr3_aa: CASSPTLGQPQHF; v_call: TRBV6-2/TRBV6-3; d_call: NA; clone_size: NA; j_call: TRBJ1-5
cdr3_nt: TGTGCCAGCAGTACCATAGCGGGAGGGTCGAGCGAGCAGTACTTC; cdr3_aa: CASSTIAGGSSEQYF; v_call: TRBV28; d_call: TRBD2; clone_size: NA; j_call: TRBJ2-7
cdr3_nt: TGCAGTGCTACGCCGGGACTAGGGCGTCTTTACGAGCAGTACTTC; cdr3_aa: CSATPGLGRLYEQYF; v_call: TRBV20-1; d_call: TRBD2; clone_size: NA; j_call: TRBJ2-7
cdr3_nt: TGTGCCAGCAGCGCCTCCGGGACAGGGAAGGAGACCCAGTACTTC; cdr3_aa: CASSASGTGKETQYF; v_call: TRBV7-9; d_call: TRBD1; clone_size: NA; j_call: TRBJ2-5
cdr3_nt: TGCGCCAGCACTAACGAACTGGGCAGGGAATCCACTGAAGCTTTCTTT; cdr3_aa: CASTNELGRESTEAFF; v_call: TRBV10-1; d_call: NA; clone_size: few; j_call: TRBJ1-1
cdr3_nt: TGCAGTGCTAGAGAGTCTGACACCGCTAACTATGGCTACACCTTC; cdr3_aa: CSARESDTANYGYTF; v_call: TRBV20-1; d_call: NA; clone_size: NA; j_call: TRBJ1-2
cdr3_nt: TGCGTCAGCCGTTTACAAGGAGAGACCCAGTACTTC; cdr3_aa: CVSRLQGETQYF; v_call: TRBV5-1; d_call: NA; clone_size: NA; j_call: TRBJ2-5
cdr3_nt: TGTGCCAGCAGTCCACAACAGGGGGAGCACAATCAGCCCCAGCATTTT; cdr3_aa: CASSPQQGEHNQPQHF; v_call: TRBV28; d_call: TRBD1; clone_size: many; j_call: TRBJ1-5
cdr3_nt: TGTGCCACCAGCAGCCTTAAAGGGACAGGGGATAATTCACCCCTCCACTTT; cdr3_aa: CATSSLKGTGDNSPLHF; v_call: TRBV15; d_call: TRBD1; clone_size: NA; j_call: TRBJ1-6